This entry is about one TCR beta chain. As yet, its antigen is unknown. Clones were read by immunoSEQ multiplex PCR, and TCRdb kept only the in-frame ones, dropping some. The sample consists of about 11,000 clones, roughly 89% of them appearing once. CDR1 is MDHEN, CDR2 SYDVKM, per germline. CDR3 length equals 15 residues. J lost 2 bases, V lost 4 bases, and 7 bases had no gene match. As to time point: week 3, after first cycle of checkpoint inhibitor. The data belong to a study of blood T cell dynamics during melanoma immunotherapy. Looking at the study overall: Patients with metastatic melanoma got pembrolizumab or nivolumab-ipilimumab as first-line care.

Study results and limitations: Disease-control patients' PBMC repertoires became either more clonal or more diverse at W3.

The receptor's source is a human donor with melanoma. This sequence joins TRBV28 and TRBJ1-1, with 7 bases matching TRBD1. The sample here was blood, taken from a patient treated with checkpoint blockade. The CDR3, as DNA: TGTGCCAGCAGTTCCCCCGGGACAGCTAACACTGAAGCTTTCTTT. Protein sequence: CASSSPGTANTEAFF. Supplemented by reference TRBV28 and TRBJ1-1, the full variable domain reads DVKVTQSSRYLVKRTGEKVFLECVQDMDHENMFWYRQDPGLGLRLIYFSYDVKMKEKGDIPEGYSVSREKKERFSLILESASTNQTSMYLCASSSPGTANTEAFFGQGTRLTVV.